This T cell receptor (beta chain) was profiled in a study of T cell repertoires in cytomegalovirus infection. Turning to the study itself: Indications of both CMV infection and matching HLA type were provided by public TCR beta signatures.

Findings and limits, study-wide: Of the TCR beta families, the public ones yielded a cumulative frequency that identified carriers of CMV plus the relevant HLA.

The germline gives CDR1 SGHTA, CDR2 FQGNSA. V dropped 1 base and J dropped 7 bases, with 11 bases sitting between them. The CDR3 length is 15 residues. TCRdb reprocessed the reads with MiXCR, giving one entry per CDR3 protein. The data hold about 700,000 distinct CDR3 sequences, with 30% to 35% observed a single time. Remarks on this clonotype: What it binds is not known.

Sequenced here: cultured PBMCs, sampled from culture after CMV antigen stimulation. The sequence was collected from a human donor in good health (CMV status not recorded). Some clones in this sample may be carry-over from other donors' samples. The chain couples TRBV7-2 to TRBJ1-6, with D unresolved. In DNA, the CDR3 is TGTGCCAGCAGCTTAGATAGAGTCGGGAATTCACCCCTCCACTTT. It is translated as CASSLDRVGNSPLHF.